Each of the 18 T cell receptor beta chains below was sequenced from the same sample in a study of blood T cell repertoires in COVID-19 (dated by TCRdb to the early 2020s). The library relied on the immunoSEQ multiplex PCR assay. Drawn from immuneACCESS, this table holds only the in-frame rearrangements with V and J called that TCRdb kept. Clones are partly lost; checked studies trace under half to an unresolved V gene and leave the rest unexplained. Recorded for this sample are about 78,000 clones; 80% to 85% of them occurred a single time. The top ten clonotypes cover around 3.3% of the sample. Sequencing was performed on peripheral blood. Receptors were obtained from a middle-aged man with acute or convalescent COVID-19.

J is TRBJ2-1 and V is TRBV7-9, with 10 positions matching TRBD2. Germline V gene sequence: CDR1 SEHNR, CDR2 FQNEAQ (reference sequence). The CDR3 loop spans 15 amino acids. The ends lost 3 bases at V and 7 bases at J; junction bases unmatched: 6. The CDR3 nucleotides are TGTGCCAGCAGCTTGGGGGCTAGCGGGAGTAATGAGCAGTTCTTC. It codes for CASSLGASGSNEQFF.

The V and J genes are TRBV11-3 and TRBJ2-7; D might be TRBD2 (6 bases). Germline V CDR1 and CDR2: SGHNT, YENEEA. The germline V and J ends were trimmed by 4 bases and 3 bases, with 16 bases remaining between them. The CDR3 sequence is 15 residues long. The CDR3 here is CASSSRLARDYEQYF. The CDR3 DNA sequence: TGTGCCAGCAGCTCCCGGCTAGCGCGTGACTACGAGCAGTACTTC.

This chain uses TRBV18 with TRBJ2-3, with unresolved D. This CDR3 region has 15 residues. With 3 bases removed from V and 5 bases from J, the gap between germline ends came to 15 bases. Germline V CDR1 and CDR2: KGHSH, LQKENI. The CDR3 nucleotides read TGTGCCAGCTCACCGCTAGTCTTAGCACGAGATACGCAGTATTTT. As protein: CASSPLVLARDTQYF.

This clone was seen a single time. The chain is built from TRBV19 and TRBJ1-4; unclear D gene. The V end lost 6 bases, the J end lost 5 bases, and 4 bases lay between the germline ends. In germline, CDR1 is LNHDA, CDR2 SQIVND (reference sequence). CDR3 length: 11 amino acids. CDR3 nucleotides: TGTGCCAGTAGGTCGAATGAAAAACTGTTTTTT. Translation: CASRSNEKLFF.

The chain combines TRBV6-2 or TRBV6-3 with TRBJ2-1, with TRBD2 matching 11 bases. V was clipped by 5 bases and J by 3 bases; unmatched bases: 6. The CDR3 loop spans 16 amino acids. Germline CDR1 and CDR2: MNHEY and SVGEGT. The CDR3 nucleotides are TGTGCCAGCAGTCGAGCCGGGACTAGCGGCTACAATGAGCAGTTCTTC. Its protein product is CASSRAGTSGYNEQFF.

The CDR3 DNA reads TGCGCCAGCACCCGGACAGGCCCTAATGAAAAACTGTTTTTT. Translated: CASTRTGPNEKLFF. The chain recombines TRBV5-1 with TRBJ1-4; 7 nucleotides agree with TRBD1. This CDR3 is 14 amino acids long. Looked up from germline, CDR1 is SGHRS and CDR2 is YFSETQ. V lost 6 bases and J lost 3; bases outside the gene matches: 5.

The CDR3 DNA is TGTGCCAGCAGCCCCGGGAGCGGGGGGTTCTACGAGCAGTACTTC. Residues: CASSPGSGGFYEQYF. The chain has TRBV7-2 and TRBJ2-7; TRBD2 matches at 9 bases. V was clipped by 5 bases and J by 3 bases; unmatched bases: 8. The CDR3 runs to 15 residues. Germline V gene data show CDR1 as SGHTA and CDR2 as FQGNSA.

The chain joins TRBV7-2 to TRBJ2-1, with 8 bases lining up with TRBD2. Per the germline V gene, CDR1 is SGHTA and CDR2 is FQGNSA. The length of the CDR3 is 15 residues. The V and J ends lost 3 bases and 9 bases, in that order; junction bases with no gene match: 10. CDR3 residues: CASSLSGRGGAEQFF. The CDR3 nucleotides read TGTGCCAGCAGCTTGAGCGGGAGAGGGGGGGCTGAGCAGTTCTTC.

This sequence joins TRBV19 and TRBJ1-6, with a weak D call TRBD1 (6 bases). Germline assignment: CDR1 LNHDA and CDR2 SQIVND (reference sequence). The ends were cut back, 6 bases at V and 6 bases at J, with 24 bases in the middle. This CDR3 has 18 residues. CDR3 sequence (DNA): TGTGCCAGTAGCTACCGGGACAAACTCCCTCGTGGTAATTCACCCCTCCACTTT. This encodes CASSYRDKLPRGNSPLHF. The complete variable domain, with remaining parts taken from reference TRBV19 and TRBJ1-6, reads DGGITQSPKYLFRKEGQNVTLSCEQNLNHDAMYWYRQDPGQGLRLIYYSQIVNDFQKGDIAEGYSVSREKKESFPLTVTSAQKNPTAFYLCASSYRDKLPRGNSPLHFGNGTRLTVT.

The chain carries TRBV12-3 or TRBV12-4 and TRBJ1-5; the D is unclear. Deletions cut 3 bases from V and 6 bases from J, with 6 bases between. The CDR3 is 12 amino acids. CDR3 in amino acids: CASSFSSQPQHF. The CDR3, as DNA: TGTGCCAGCAGTTTTTCTAGTCAGCCCCAGCATTTT.

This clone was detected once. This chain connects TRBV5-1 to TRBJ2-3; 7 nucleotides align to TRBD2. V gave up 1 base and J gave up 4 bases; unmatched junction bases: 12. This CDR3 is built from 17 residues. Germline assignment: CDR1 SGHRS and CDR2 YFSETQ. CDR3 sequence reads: CASSLTIVGGSPDTQYF. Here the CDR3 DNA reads TGCGCCAGCAGCTTGACAATCGTCGGGGGGTCCCCAGATACGCAGTATTTT.

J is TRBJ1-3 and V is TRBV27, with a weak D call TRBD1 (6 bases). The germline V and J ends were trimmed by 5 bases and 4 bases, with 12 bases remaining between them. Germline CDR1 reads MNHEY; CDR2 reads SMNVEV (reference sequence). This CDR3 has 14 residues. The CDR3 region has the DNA TGTGCCAGCAGTAGACCTGGACAGGGAAACACCATATATTTT. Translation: CASSRPGQGNTIYF.

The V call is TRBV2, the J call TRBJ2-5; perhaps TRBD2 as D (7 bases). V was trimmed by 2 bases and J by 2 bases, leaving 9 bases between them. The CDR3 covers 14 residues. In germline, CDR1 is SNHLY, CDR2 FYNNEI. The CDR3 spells CASSERGGQETQYF. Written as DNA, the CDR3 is TGTGCCAGCAGTGAAAGGGGGGGTCAAGAGACCCAGTACTTC.

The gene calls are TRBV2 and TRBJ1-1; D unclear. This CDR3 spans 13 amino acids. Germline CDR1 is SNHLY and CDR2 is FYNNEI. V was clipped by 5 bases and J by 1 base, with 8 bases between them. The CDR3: CASSQGRNTEAFF. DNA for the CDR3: TGTGCCAGCAGTCAAGGTCGGAACACTGAAGCTTTCTTT.

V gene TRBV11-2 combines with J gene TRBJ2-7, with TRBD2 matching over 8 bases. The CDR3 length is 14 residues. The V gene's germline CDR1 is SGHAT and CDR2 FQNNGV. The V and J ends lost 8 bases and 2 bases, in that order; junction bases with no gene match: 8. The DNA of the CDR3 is TGTGCCAGCGGGGGCCCGGGGGGGCCCTACGAGCAGTACTTC. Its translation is CASGGPGGPYEQYF.

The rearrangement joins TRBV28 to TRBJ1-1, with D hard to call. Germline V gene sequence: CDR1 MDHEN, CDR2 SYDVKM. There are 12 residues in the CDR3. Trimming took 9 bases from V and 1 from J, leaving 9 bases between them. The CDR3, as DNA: TGTGCCAGTCATCGGGAGAACACTGAAGCTTTCTTT. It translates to CASHRENTEAFF.

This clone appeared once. CDR3: CASSQDLIAGVYSYEQYF. The CDR3 nucleotides are TGCGCCAGCAGCCAAGATCTGATAGCGGGGGTTTATTCCTACGAGCAGTACTTC. The chain is built from TRBV4-1 and TRBJ2-7, with TRBD2 matching over 9 bases. This CDR3 region has 18 residues. Per germline, CDR1 MGHRA and CDR2 YSYEKL. Trimming at V came to 0 bases and at J to 1 base, leaving 10 bases not matched to a gene.

In DNA, the CDR3 is TGTGCCAGCAGCTTCTCCGGGAGTGACACCGGGGAGCTGTTTTTT. Amino acid sequence: CASSFSGSDTGELFF. The V and J genes are TRBV7-6 and TRBJ2-2; a weak D match, TRBD2 (6 bases). Germline-derived CDR1 and CDR2 are SGHVS and FNYEAQ. CDR3 length: 15 amino acids. V gave up 3 bases and J gave up 3 bases, with 11 bases separating them.